This T cell receptor (beta chain) stems from a study of cytomegalovirus exposure and HLA in healthy donors. Study results and caveats: There were some public TCRs occurring in many donors, but most TCR sequences were rare.

Details on this clone: The antigen is not known.

TCRdb keeps only in-frame clones here, not all; method: immunoSEQ multiplex PCR. Among 100,000 to 150,000 clones listed, approximately 88% were seen once. Germline CDR1 reads LGHNA; CDR2 reads YSLEER. The V end was cut by 0 bases, the J end by 3 bases, with 9 bases between. The CDR3 is 15 amino acids. The TCR originated in a man younger than 35 in good health and CMV-seronegative. Sequenced material: PBMCs. The V call is TRBV4-3, the J call TRBJ1-5, with D possibly TRBD1 on 5 matching bases. In nucleotides, the CDR3 is TGCGCCAGCAGCCAAGATGCAGGGTCCAATCAGCCCCAGCATTTT. Encoded protein: CASSQDAGSNQPQHF.